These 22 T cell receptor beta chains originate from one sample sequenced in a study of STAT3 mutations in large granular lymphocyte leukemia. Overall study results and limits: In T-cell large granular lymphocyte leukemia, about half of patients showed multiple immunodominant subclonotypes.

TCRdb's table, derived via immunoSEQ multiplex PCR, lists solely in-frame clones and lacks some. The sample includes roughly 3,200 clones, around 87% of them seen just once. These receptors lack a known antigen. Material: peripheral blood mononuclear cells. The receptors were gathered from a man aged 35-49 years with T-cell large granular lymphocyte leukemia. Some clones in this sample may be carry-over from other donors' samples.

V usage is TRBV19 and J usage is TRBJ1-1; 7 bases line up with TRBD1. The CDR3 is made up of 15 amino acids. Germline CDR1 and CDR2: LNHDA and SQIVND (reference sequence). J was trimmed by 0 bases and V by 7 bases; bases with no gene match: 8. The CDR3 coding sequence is TGTGCCAGTATCTCGGACAGGACCATGAACACTGAAGCTTTCTTT. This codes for CASISDRTMNTEAFF.

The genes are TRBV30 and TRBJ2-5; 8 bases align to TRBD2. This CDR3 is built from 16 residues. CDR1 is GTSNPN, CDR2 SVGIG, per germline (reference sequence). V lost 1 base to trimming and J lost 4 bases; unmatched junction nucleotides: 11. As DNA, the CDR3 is TGTGCCTGGAGTGAAGGCATACGGGGGGGCGGAGAGACCCAGTACTTC. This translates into CAWSEGIRGGGETQYF. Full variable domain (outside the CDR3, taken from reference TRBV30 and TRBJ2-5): SQTIHQWPATLVQPVGSPLSLECTVEGTSNPNLYWYRQAAGRGLQLLFYSVGIGQISSEVPQNLSASRPQDRQFILSSKKLLLSDSGFYLCAWSEGIRGGGETQYFGPGTRLLVL.

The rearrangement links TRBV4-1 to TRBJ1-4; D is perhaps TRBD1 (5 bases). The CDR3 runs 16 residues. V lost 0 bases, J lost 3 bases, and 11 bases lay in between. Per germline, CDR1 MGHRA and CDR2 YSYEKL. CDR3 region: CASSQDRGISNEKLFF. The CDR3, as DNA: TGCGCCAGCAGCCAAGATCGGGGGATCTCTAATGAAAAACTGTTTTTT.

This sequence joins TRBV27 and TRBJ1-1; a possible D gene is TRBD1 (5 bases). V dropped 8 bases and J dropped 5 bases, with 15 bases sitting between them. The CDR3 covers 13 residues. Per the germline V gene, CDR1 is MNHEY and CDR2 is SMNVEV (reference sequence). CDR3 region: CASRRGSITEAFF. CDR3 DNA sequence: TGTGCCAGCCGACGGGGGTCGATTACTGAAGCTTTCTTT.

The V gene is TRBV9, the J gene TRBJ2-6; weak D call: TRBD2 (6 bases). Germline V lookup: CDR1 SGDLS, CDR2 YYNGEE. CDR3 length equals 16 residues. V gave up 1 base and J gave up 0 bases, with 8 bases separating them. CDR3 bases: TGTGCCAGCAGCGTATCCGGGGGCTCTGGGGCCAACGTCCTGACTTTC. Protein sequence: CASSVSGGSGANVLTF.

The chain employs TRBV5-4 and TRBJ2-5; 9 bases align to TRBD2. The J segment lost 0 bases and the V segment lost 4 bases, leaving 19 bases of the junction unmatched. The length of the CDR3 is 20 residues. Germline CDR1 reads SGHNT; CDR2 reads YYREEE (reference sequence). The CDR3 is CASSLLDWKRGVRYQETQYF. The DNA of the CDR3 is TGTGCCAGCAGCCTCCTGGATTGGAAGCGGGGGGTCCGGTACCAAGAGACCCAGTACTTC.

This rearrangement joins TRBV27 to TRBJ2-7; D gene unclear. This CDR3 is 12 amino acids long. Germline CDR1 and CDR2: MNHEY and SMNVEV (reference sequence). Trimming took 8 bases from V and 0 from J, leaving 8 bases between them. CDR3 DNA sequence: TGTGCCAGCTTTTCCAGCTCCTACGAGCAGTACTTC. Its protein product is CASFSSSYEQYF.

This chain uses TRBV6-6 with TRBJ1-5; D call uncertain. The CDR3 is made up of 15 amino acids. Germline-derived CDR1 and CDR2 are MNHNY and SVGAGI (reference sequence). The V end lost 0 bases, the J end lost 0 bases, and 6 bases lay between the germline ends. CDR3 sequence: CASSYSDSSNQPQHF. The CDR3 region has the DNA TGTGCCAGCAGTTACTCCGATAGTAGCAATCAGCCCCAGCATTTT.

CDR3 sequence (DNA): TGTGCCAGCAGCCTGGGGCAGTCTCAGCCCCAGCATTTT. Translated, it gives CASSLGQSQPQHF. The V call is TRBV6-5, the J call TRBJ1-5, with D possibly matching TRBD1 (5 bases). Trimming removed 6 bases at V and 6 bases at J, with 12 bases between. The germline CDR1 and CDR2 sequences are MNHEY and SVGAGI. The CDR3 spans 13 residues.

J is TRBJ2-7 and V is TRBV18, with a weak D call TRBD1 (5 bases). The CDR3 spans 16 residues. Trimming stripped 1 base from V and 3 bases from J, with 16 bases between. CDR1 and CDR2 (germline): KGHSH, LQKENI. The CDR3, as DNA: TGTGCCAGCTCACCACAAGGACAAGGGTTATTCTACGAGCAGTACTTC. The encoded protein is CASSPQGQGLFYEQYF.

The DNA for the CDR3 is TGTGCCAGCAGCCTAACAGAGAACTATGGCTACACCTTC. Encoded protein: CASSLTENYGYTF. The chain joins TRBV7-6 to TRBJ1-2; D not certain. Per the germline V gene, CDR1 is SGHVS and CDR2 is FNYEAQ. The CDR3 loop spans 13 amino acids. V lost 5 bases and J 2 bases, leaving 9 bases between the germline ends.

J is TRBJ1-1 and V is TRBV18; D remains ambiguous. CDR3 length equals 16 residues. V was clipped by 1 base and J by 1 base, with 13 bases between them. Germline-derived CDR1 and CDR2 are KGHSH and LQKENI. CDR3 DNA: TGTGCCAGCTCACCACAGCCGGCACATACGAACACTGAAGCTTTCTTT. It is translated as CASSPQPAHTNTEAFF.

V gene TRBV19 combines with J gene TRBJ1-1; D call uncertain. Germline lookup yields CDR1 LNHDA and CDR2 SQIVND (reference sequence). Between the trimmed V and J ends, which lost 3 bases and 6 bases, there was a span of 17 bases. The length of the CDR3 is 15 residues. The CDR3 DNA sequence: TGTGCCAGTAGTATCGTCAACTTGCCTCACCCTGAAGCTTTCTTT. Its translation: CASSIVNLPHPEAFF.

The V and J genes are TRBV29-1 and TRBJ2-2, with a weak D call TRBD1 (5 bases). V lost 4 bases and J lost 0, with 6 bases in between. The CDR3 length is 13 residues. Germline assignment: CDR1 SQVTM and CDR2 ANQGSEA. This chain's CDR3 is CSVGTPNTGELFF. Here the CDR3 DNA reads TGCAGCGTTGGGACACCGAACACCGGGGAGCTGTTTTTT.

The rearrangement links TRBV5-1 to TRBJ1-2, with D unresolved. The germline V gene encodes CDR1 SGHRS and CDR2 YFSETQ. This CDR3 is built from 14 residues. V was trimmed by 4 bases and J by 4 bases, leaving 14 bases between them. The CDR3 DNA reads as TGCGCCAGCAGCCTCTTCCGGGAGTTCTATGGCTACACCTTC. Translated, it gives CASSLFREFYGYTF.

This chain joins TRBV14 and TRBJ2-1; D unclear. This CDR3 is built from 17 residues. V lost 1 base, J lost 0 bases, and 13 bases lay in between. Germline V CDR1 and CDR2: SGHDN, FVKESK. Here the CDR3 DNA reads TGTGCCAGCAGCCAAGTACCGTCCGGCCGCTCCTACAATGAGCAGTTCTTC. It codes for CASSQVPSGRSYNEQFF.

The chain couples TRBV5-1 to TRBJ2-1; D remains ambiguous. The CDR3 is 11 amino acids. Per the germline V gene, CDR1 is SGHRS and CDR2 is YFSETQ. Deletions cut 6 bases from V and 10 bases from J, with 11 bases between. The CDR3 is CASTRGTEQFF. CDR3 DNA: TGCGCCAGCACTAGAGGTACGGAGCAGTTCTTC.

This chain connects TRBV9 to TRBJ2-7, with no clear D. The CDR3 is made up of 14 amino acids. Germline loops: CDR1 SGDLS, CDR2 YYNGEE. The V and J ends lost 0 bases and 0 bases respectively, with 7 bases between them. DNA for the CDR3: TGTGCCAGCAGCGTAGGTTTGACCTCCTACGAGCAGTACTTC. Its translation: CASSVGLTSYEQYF.

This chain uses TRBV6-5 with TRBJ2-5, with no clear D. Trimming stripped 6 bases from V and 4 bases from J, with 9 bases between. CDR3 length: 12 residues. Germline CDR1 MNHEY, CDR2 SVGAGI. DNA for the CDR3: TGTGCCAGCAGCCCCACTATAGAGACCCAGTACTTC. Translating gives CASSPTIETQYF.

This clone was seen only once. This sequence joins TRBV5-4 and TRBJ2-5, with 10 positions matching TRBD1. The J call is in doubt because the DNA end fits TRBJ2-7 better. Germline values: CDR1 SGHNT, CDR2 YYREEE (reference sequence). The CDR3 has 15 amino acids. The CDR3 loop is CASTDRGRRTYEQYF. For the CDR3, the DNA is TGTGCCAGCACCGACAGGGGGCGAAGGACCTACGAGCAGTACTTC.

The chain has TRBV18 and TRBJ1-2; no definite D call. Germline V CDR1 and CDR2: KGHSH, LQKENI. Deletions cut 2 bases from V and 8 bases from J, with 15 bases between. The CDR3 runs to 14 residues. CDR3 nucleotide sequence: TGTGCCAGCTCACCAGGGGAGGCGGCGGTAGGCTACACCTTC. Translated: CASSPGEAAVGYTF.

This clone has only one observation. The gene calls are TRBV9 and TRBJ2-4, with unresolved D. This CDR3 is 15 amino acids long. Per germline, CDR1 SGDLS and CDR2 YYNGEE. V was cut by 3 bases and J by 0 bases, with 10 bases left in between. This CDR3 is CASSALGLAKNIQYF. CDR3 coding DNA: TGTGCCAGCAGCGCCTTGGGTTTAGCCAAAAACATTCAGTACTTC. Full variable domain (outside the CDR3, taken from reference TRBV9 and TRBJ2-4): DSGVTQTPKHLITATGQRVTLRCSPRSGDLSVYWYQQSLDQGLQFLIQYYNGEERAKGNILERFSAQQFPDLHSELNLSSLELGDSALYFCASSALGLAKNIQYFGAGTRLSVL.